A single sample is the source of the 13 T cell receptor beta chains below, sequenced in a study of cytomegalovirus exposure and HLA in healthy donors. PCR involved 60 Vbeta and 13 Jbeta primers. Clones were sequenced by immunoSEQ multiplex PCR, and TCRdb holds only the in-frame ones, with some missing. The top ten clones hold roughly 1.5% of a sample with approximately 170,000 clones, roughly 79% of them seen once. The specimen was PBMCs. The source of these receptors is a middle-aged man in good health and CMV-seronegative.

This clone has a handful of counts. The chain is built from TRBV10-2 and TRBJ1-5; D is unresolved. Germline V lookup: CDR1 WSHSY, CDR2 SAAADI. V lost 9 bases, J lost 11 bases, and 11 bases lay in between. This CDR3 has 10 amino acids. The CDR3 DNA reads TGCGCCAGGATCACCGGGACCCAGCATTTT. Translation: CARITGTQHF.

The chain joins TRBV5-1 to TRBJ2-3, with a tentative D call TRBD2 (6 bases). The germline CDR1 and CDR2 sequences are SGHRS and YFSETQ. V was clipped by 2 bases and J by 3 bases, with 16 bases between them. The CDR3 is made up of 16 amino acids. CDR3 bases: TGCGCCAGCAGCTTTGAAGGCGGGATAGGAACAGATACGCAGTATTTT. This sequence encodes CASSFEGGIGTDTQYF.

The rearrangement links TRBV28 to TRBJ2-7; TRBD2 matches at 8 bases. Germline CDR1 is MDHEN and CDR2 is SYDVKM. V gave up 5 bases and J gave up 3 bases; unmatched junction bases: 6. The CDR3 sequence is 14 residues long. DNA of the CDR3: TGTGCCAGCAGTCCGAGCGGGAGCTACTACGAGCAGTACTTC. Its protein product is CASSPSGSYYEQYF.

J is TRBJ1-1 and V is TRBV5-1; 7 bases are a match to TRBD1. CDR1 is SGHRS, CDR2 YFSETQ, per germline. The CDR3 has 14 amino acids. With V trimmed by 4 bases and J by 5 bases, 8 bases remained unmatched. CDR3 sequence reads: CASSPAQGVTEAFF. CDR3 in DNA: TGCGCCAGCAGCCCGGCCCAGGGGGTGACTGAAGCTTTCTTT.

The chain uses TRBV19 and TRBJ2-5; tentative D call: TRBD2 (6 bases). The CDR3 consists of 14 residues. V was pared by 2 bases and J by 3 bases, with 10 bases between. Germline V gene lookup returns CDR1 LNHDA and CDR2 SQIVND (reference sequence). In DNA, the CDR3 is TGTGCCAGTAGTATATTGGGCGGGAAAGAGACCCAGTACTTC. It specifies CASSILGGKETQYF.

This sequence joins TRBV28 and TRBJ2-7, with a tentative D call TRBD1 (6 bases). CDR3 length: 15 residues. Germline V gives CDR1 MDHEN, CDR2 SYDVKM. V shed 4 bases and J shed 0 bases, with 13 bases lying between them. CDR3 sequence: CASSSPPDSSYEQYF. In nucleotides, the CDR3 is TGTGCCAGCAGTTCCCCCCCGGACAGCTCCTACGAGCAGTACTTC.

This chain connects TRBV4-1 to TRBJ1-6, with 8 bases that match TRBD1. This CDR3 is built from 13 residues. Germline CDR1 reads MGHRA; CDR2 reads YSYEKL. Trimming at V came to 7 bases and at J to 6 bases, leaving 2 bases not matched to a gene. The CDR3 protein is CASKDRGNSPLHF. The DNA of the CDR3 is TGCGCCAGCAAAGACAGGGGTAATTCACCCCTCCACTTT.

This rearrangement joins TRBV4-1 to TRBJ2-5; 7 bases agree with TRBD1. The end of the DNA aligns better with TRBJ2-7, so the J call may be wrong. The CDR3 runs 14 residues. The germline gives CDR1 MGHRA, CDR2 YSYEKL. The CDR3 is CASSQYQGAYEQYF. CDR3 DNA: TGCGCCAGCAGCCAATACCAGGGGGCCTACGAGCAGTACTTC.

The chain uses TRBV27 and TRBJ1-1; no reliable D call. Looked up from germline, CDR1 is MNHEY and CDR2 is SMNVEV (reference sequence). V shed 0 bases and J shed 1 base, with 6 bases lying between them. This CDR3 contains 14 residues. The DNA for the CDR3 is TGTGCCAGCAGTTTATCCCCCGGGAACACTGAAGCTTTCTTT. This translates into CASSLSPGNTEAFF.

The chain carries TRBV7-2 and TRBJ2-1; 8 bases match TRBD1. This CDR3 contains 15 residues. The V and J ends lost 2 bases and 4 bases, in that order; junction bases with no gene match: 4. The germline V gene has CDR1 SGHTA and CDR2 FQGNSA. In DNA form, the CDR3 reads TGTGCCAGCAGCTTAACCTGGACAGGGTACAATGAGCAGTTCTTC. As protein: CASSLTWTGYNEQFF. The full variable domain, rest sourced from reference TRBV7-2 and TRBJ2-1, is GAGVSQSPSNKVTEKGKDVELRCDPISGHTALYWYRQSLGQGLEFLIYFQGNSAPDKSGLPSDRFSAERTGGSVSTLTIQRTQQEDSAVYLCASSLTWTGYNEQFFGPGTRLTVL.

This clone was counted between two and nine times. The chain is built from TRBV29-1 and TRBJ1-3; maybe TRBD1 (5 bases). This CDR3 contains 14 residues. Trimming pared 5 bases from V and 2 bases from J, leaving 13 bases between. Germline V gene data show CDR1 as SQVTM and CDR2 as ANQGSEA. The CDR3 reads CSVHSGTTGNTIYF. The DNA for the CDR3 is TGCAGCGTTCACTCAGGGACTACTGGAAACACCATATATTTT.

The CDR3 here is CASCLEGGLEEKLFF. The CDR3 region has the DNA TGTGCCAGCTGTTTAGAGGGAGGATTAGAGGAAAAACTGTTTTTT. The chain has TRBV7-9 and TRBJ1-4; no definite D call. This CDR3 contains 15 residues. Trimming pared 8 bases from V and 8 bases from J, leaving 21 bases between. Germline V gene data show CDR1 as SEHNR and CDR2 as FQNEAQ (reference sequence).

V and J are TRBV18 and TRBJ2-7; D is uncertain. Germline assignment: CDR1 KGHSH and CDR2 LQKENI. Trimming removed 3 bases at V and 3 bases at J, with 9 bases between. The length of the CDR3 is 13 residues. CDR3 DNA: TGTGCCAGCTCACCCGACCAGAACTACGAGCAGTACGTC. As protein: CASSPDQNYEQYV.